A selection of T cell receptor beta chains follows, all from one sample in a study of cytomegalovirus exposure and HLA in healthy donors. Here immunoSEQ multiplex PCR was the method, and the copy in TCRdb shows in-frame clones only, minus some. This sample's clone table lists roughly 220,000 clones. Material for sequencing was PBMCs. These receptors were taken from a girl aged 2 to 10 in good health and CMV-seropositive. Each CDR3 is given without its conserved first and last residue.

>TRBJ1-5|TRBV5-8
ASSASRGPQH
>TRBJ2-1|TRBV6-1
ASSALSSGNYNEQF
>TRBJ2-2|TRBV9
ASSVGSGQNTGELF
>TRBJ1-1|TRBV19
ASSISSTGDTEAF
>TRBJ1-1|TRBV28
ASRVGGYGRENTEAF
>TRBJ2-7|TRBV29-1
SVLLYQGHYYEQY
>NA|TRBV30
AWSTGSEQY
>TRBJ1-5|TRBV27
ASSLIGQGGQPQH
>TRBJ1-1|TRBV5-1
ASRFTDRDTEAF
>TRBJ1-1|TRBV19
ASSTPGTGAWNTEAF